The 30 T cell receptor beta chains listed next were all sequenced from one sample in a study of human T cells and chemical hapten exposure. TCRdb used MiXCR to reprocess the RACE reads, holding one entry per CDR3 protein. The sample lists approximately 97,000 distinct CDR3 sequences, 27% seen once, with about 9.3% in the top ten. Time point specified: patch test 3, about 24 weeks after DPC sensitization. Treatment in this sample: therapeutic diphenylcyclopropenone sensitization with weekly scalp DPC. Sequencing was performed on whole blood, taken in connection with sensitization to the hapten diphenylcyclopropenone (DPC). All receptors come from a middle-aged man with alopecia areata. Some clones in this sample may be carry-over from other donors' samples.

This clonotype came up once. The chain has TRBV24-1 and TRBJ2-3; 10 bases fit TRBD1. V lost 3 bases to trimming and J lost 5 bases; unmatched junction nucleotides: 4. The length of the CDR3 is 15 residues. Germline V gene data show CDR1 as KGHDR and CDR2 as SFDVKD. This CDR3 is CATSDEGQGQDTQYF. The CDR3 DNA reads TGTGCCACCAGTGATGAGGGACAGGGGCAAGATACGCAGTATTTT.

The V gene is TRBV28, the J gene TRBJ1-1; D not resolved. The germline CDR1 and CDR2 sequences are MDHEN and SYDVKM. This CDR3 is built from 10 residues. Trimming shortened V by 2 bases and J by 9 bases, and 4 bases separated the two germline ends. CDR3 nucleotides: TGTGCCAGCAGTTTAGAAAAAGCTTTCTTT. This sequence encodes CASSLEKAFF. Based on the CDR3 plus reference TRBV28 and TRBJ1-1, the full variable domain is DVKVTQSSRYLVKRTGEKVFLECVQDMDHENMFWYRQDPGLGLRLIYFSYDVKMKEKGDIPEGYSVSREKKERFSLILESASTNQTSMYLCASSLEKAFFGQGTRLTVV.

The J gene is TRBJ2-3, the V gene TRBV7-2, with 7 bases lining up with TRBD1. The V and J ends lost 1 base and 4 bases, in that order; junction bases with no gene match: 2. This CDR3 has 14 amino acids. CDR1 is SGHTA and CDR2 is FQGNSA in the germline V gene. In nucleotides, the CDR3 is TGTGCCAGCAGCTTAGGAGGGGGCTCAGATACGCAGTATTTT. Its translation is CASSLGGGSDTQYF.

Only a few counts were recorded for this clonotype. The rearrangement uses TRBV6-1 and TRBJ1-2; 7 bases are a match to TRBD1. CDR1 is MNHNS and CDR2 is SASEGT in the germline V gene. V lost 6 bases and J lost 4; bases outside the gene matches: 5. The CDR3 contains 13 residues. CDR3 sequence: CASSRDSSYGYTF. The CDR3 nucleotides read TGTGCCAGCAGCCGGGACAGTTCCTATGGCTACACCTTC.

The gene calls are TRBV7-3 and TRBJ2-7; D unclear. Trimming cost V 3 bases and J 5 bases, with 11 bases left between them. The CDR3 runs 13 residues. From germline, CDR1 is SGHTA and CDR2 FQGTGA. The CDR3 sequence is CASSLGNWDEQYF. In DNA, the CDR3 is TGTGCCAGCAGCTTGGGGAATTGGGACGAGCAGTACTTC.

V is TRBV12-3 or TRBV12-4 and J is TRBJ2-5; unclear D gene. V was pared by 5 bases and J by 4 bases, with 14 bases between. The CDR3 sequence is 14 residues long. CDR3 coding DNA: TGTGCCAGCAGTGTCGGTCTTACCCGAGAGACCCAGTACTTC. Its protein product is CASSVGLTRETQYF.

This clonotype has only a few counts. The chain is built from TRBV29-1 and TRBJ2-1, with TRBD1 matching 10 bases. The CDR3 extends over 14 amino acids. From germline, CDR1 is SQVTM and CDR2 ANQGSEA. The V and J ends lost 6 bases and 2 bases, in that order; junction bases with no gene match: 4. The CDR3 reads CSVDRGRTYNEQFF. CDR3 coding DNA: TGCAGCGTGGACAGGGGGAGGACCTACAATGAGCAGTTCTTC.

This chain links TRBV2 with TRBJ1-1; 9 bases are a match to TRBD1. The CDR3 spans 14 residues. Trimming removed 6 bases from V and 5 bases from J; junction bases left unmatched: 7. In germline, CDR1 is SNHLY, CDR2 FYNNEI. The CDR3 is CASRDRGRRTEAFF. In nucleotides, the CDR3 is TGTGCCAGCAGAGACAGGGGGAGGAGGACTGAAGCTTTCTTT.

This clonotype was found a few times. This chain links TRBV15 with TRBJ1-4, with 12 bases identical to TRBD1. Germline trimming cut 3 bases from V and 10 bases from J; bases unmatched to any gene: 6. CDR3 length: 15 amino acids. Germline V gives CDR1 LNHNV, CDR2 YYDKDF (reference sequence). CDR3 protein: CATSSGGQGAGKLFF. The DNA for the CDR3 is TGTGCCACCAGCAGCGGGGGACAGGGGGCCGGAAAACTGTTTTTT.

This clonotype was picked up a small number of times. V gene TRBV20-1 combines with J gene TRBJ1-6; D perhaps matches TRBD1 (5 bases). V was clipped by 3 bases and J by 8 bases, with 14 bases between them. This CDR3 comprises 14 residues. From germline, CDR1 is DFQATT and CDR2 SNEGSKA (reference sequence). CDR3 region: CSASSEGRDSPLHF. The CDR3 DNA reads TGCAGTGCTAGTTCCGAGGGGCGAGATTCACCCCTCCACTTT.

The V and J genes are TRBV7-7 and TRBJ2-2; D is ambiguous. Germline CDR1 reads SSHAT; CDR2 reads FNYEAQ (reference sequence). V lost 3 bases and J lost 4, with 9 bases in between. This CDR3 is 14 amino acids long. The CDR3 loop is CASSFARGTGELFF. CDR3 nucleotide sequence: TGTGCCAGCAGCTTCGCGCGAGGCACCGGGGAGCTGTTTTTT.

The chain uses TRBV5-4 and TRBJ2-3, with D maybe TRBD1 (6 bases). Trimming removed 5 bases at V and 3 bases at J, with 19 bases between. CDR1 is SGHNT, CDR2 YYREEE, per germline (reference sequence). This CDR3 spans 16 amino acids. CDR3 nucleotide sequence: TGTGCCAGCAGATGGGGGAAGGGGGATCTGACAGATACGCAGTATTTT. Protein: CASRWGKGDLTDTQYF.

This clonotype was counted only a few times. V and J are TRBV12-3 or TRBV12-4 and TRBJ1-1; maybe TRBD1 (5 bases). The CDR3 runs to 14 residues. V gave up 4 bases and J gave up 0 bases, with 9 bases separating them. CDR3: CASSSRVLNTEAFF. CDR3 coding DNA: TGTGCCAGCAGTTCCAGGGTTTTGAACACTGAAGCTTTCTTT.

This clonotype was observed once. This sequence joins TRBV20-1 and TRBJ2-3, with 9 bases fitting TRBD2. Looked up from germline, CDR1 is DFQATT and CDR2 is SNEGSKA (reference sequence). This CDR3 spans 18 amino acids. The ends lost 3 bases at V and 1 base at J; junction bases unmatched: 14. The CDR3 loop is CSASLLAGLPLGTDTQYF. CDR3 sequence (DNA): TGCAGTGCTAGTTTGCTAGCGGGACTTCCTCTGGGCACAGATACGCAGTATTTT.

Ten or more counts support this clonotype. The V and J genes are TRBV28 and TRBJ1-1; the match to TRBD1 covers 7 bases. The ends lost 5 bases at V and 1 base at J; junction bases unmatched: 4. Germline V gene sequence: CDR1 MDHEN, CDR2 SYDVKM. This CDR3 has 14 amino acids. CDR3 residues: CASSTGQRNTEAFF. The CDR3 nucleotides are TGTGCCAGCAGTACGGGACAGAGGAACACTGAAGCTTTCTTT.

The rearrangement joins TRBV2 to TRBJ2-3; 7 bases align to TRBD2. CDR3 size: 15 residues. CDR1 SNHLY and CDR2 FYNNEI come from the germline V gene. V lost 8 bases and J lost 2; bases outside the gene matches: 10. CDR3 residues: CASARWGGDTDTQYF. The CDR3 coding sequence is TGTGCCAGCGCCCGCTGGGGGGGAGACACAGATACGCAGTATTTT.

This chain uses TRBV6-2 or TRBV6-3 with TRBJ1-1; D is unresolved. This CDR3 is built from 12 residues. Germline V lookup: CDR1 MNHEY, CDR2 SVGEGT. V was trimmed by 6 bases and J by 10 bases, leaving 15 bases between them. The CDR3 DNA is TGTGCCAGCAGCACTGGACGCCCGGTAGCTTTCTTT. Its translation is CASSTGRPVAFF.

V and J are TRBV6-1 and TRBJ1-4; D is perhaps TRBD1 (6 bases). Germline V gene data show CDR1 as MNHNS and CDR2 as SASEGT. The CDR3 length is 14 residues. Trimming took 6 bases from V and 4 from J, leaving 12 bases between them. CDR3 sequence: CASSLRGINEKLFF. For the CDR3, the DNA is TGTGCCAGCAGCCTGAGGGGGATTAATGAAAAACTGTTTTTT.

This clonotype was observed a few times. The chain recombines TRBV12-3 or TRBV12-4 with TRBJ2-3, with TRBD2 matching over 13 bases. The CDR3 is 16 amino acids. J was trimmed by 6 bases and V by 5 bases; bases with no gene match: 8. The CDR3 protein is CASSRGLAGSGDTQYF. DNA of the CDR3: TGTGCCAGCAGTCGGGGACTAGCGGGGTCGGGGGATACGCAGTATTTT.

This clonotype was observed at least ten times. This CDR3 reads CASSLSTGNTEAFF. The CDR3, as DNA: TGTGCCAGCAGCTTATCCACAGGGAACACTGAAGCTTTCTTT. The chain employs TRBV11-2 and TRBJ1-1, with D possibly being TRBD1 (5 bases). V was clipped by 2 bases and J by 1 base, with 8 bases between them. CDR1 and CDR2 from the germline V gene are SGHAT and FQNNGV. The CDR3 consists of 14 residues.

This clonotype was recorded a few times. The rearrangement links TRBV7-2 to TRBJ2-1; TRBD2 matches at 7 bases. The CDR3 extends over 16 amino acids. CDR1 is SGHTA and CDR2 is FQGNSA in the germline V gene. J was trimmed by 7 bases and V by 5 bases; bases with no gene match: 14. CDR3 DNA: TGTGCCAGCAGCATTTATGTGGGGAGGGCTGGGAATGAGCAGTTCTTC. It specifies CASSIYVGRAGNEQFF. Variable domain in full (rest from reference TRBV7-2 and TRBJ2-1): GAGVSQSPSNKVTEKGKDVELRCDPISGHTALYWYRQSLGQGLEFLIYFQGNSAPDKSGLPSDRFSAERTGGSVSTLTIQRTQQEDSAVYLCASSIYVGRAGNEQFFGPGTRLTVL.

J is TRBJ2-7 and V is TRBV27; 9 bases line up with TRBD1. Germline CDR1 and CDR2: MNHEY and SMNVEV (reference sequence). The trim removed 5 bases at V and 3 bases at J, leaving 8 bases unmatched. The CDR3 spans 15 residues. In nucleotides, the CDR3 is TGTGCCAGCAGTCCTCTCGGGACAGGGTACTACGAGCAGTACTTC. This gives the protein CASSPLGTGYYEQYF.

The sample holds a few counts of this clonotype. V and J are TRBV20-1 and TRBJ2-7, with 9 bases aligning to TRBD2. Germline loops: CDR1 DFQATT, CDR2 SNEGSKA (reference sequence). V lost 3 bases to trimming and J lost 3 bases; unmatched junction nucleotides: 18. There are 18 residues in the CDR3. Here the CDR3 DNA reads TGCAGTGCTAGGGCGTGGGGCGCGAGTAGCGGGAGTAACTACGAGCAGTACTTC. Translation gives CSARAWGASSGSNYEQYF.

In its sample, this clonotype was seen a few times. This rearrangement joins TRBV11-2 to TRBJ1-4; D is possibly TRBD1 (5 bases). The CDR3 totals 14 residues. V was pared by 1 base and J by 7 bases, with 10 bases between. Germline CDR1 and CDR2: SGHAT and FQNNGV. CDR3 sequence (DNA): TGTGCCAGCAGCTTAGGGGGCTCGGGTGAAAAACTGTTTTTT. Translating gives CASSLGGSGEKLFF.

The sample holds a few counts of this clonotype. This chain connects TRBV30 to TRBJ2-7, with D uncertain. The CDR3 is 12 amino acids. Trimming pared 2 bases from V and 5 bases from J, leaving 10 bases between. The V gene's germline CDR1 is GTSNPN and CDR2 SVGIG (reference sequence). The CDR3 region is CAWSTLRNEQYF. The CDR3, as DNA: TGTGCCTGGAGTACCCTAAGAAACGAGCAGTACTTC.

The chain employs TRBV7-2 and TRBJ2-5, with a tentative D call TRBD2 (8 bases). CDR1 and CDR2 (germline): SGHTA, FQGNSA. The CDR3 runs to 15 residues. V shed 5 bases and J shed 9 bases, with 22 bases lying between them. The CDR3 DNA reads as TGTGCCAGCAGCGGCAGGGGGAGACGGGGGGGGCCCCAGTACTTC. Its protein is CASSGRGRRGGPQYF.

The chain is built from TRBV7-9 and TRBJ2-7; 7 positions match TRBD1. Unmatched junction bases numbered 16, after V lost 4 bases and J lost 1 base. There are 18 residues in the CDR3. Germline-derived CDR1 and CDR2 are SEHNR and FQNEAQ (reference sequence). The CDR3 DNA sequence: TGTGCCAGCAGCTCCCCGACAGGGATCGGAGGAGCATCCTACGAGCAGTACTTC. Its protein is CASSSPTGIGGASYEQYF.

The sample holds a few counts of this clonotype. The chain uses TRBV4-2 and TRBJ1-5; tentatively, D is TRBD1 (6 bases). Germline values: CDR1 LGHNA, CDR2 YNFKEQ. This CDR3 is built from 14 residues. V was cut by 0 bases and J by 7 bases, with 10 bases left in between. The CDR3 sequence: CASSQDQGKQPQHF. The CDR3 region has the DNA TGTGCCAGCAGCCAAGATCAGGGGAAACAGCCCCAGCATTTT.

The V gene is TRBV30, the J gene TRBJ2-3, with D perhaps TRBD1 or TRBD2 (5 bases each). The CDR3 has 15 amino acids. With 5 bases removed from V and 1 base from J, the gap between germline ends came to 16 bases. Germline CDR1 is GTSNPN and CDR2 is SVGIG (reference sequence). CDR3 amino acids: CAWERDPPRTDTQYF. The CDR3 DNA is TGTGCCTGGGAGAGGGACCCGCCCCGCACAGATACGCAGTATTTT. Variable domain in full (rest from reference TRBV30 and TRBJ2-3): SQTIHQWPATLVQPVGSPLSLECTVEGTSNPNLYWYRQAAGRGLQLLFYSVGIGQISSEVPQNLSASRPQDRQFILSSKKLLLSDSGFYLCAWERDPPRTDTQYFGPGTRLTVL.

The rearrangement joins TRBV6-1 to TRBJ1-5; D gene uncertain. V was shortened by 4 bases and J by 4 bases, with 11 bases between the two germline ends. CDR3 length: 14 residues. Per germline, CDR1 MNHNS and CDR2 SASEGT. The CDR3 sequence: CASSVREPNQPQHF. CDR3 coding DNA: TGTGCCAGCAGTGTCCGGGAGCCTAATCAGCCCCAGCATTTT.